These 14 T cell receptor delta chains were all obtained from the same sample, sequenced in a study of γδ T cells in repeated Plasmodium falciparum infection. TCRdb reanalysed the multiplex PCR reads with CATT. This sample has 90,000 or so delta-chain clones, with less than 1% found just once. Bulk repertoires came from Vgamma9/Vdelta2+ or Vdelta2-negative gammadelta T cells flow-sorted from PBMC. The sequenced material came from gamma-delta T cells from blood. Every receptor here comes from a pool of human donors (malaria-infected and uninfected, not separated).

This clone was seen only a few times. The TCRdb protein comes from a much larger clone and disagrees with this DNA's translation at residue 4, likely due to a read error; the protein given here is derived from the DNA. The chain has TRDV2 and TRDJ1, with 9 bases lining up with TRDD3. Germline V gene data show CDR1 as GEAIGNYY and CDR2 as EKD. The CDR3 runs to 16 residues. CDR3 sequence reads: CACYTAPGGYTDKLIF. CDR3 coding DNA: TGTGCCTGTTACACCGCCCCTGGGGGATACACCGATAAACTCATCTTT.

This clone was picked up a small number of times. TCRdb pairs this DNA with a much larger clone's protein that differs at residue 8, likely a read error; the protein shown was translated from the DNA. This chain joins TRDV2 and TRDJ1, with 9 bases matching TRDD3. Here the J gene was assigned by germline matching of the DNA, as TCRdb has none. Germline V gives CDR1 GEAIGNYY, CDR2 EKD. The CDR3 is 18 amino acids. V shed 0 bases, J shed 0 bases, and the junction held 10 bases outside the gene matches. The CDR3 coding sequence is TGTGCCTGTGACACCCTACAGAACTGGGGGAACAACACCGATAAACTCATCTTT. It is translated as CACDTLQNWGNNTDKLIF.

Regarding this clone: The protein that TCRdb holds for this DNA derives from a much larger clone and differs from the translated DNA at residue 6, which likely indicates a read error; the protein shown here is translated from the DNA. The V call is TRDV2, the J call TRDJ1; 13 positions match TRDD3. In the absence of a J gene in TCRdb, the DNA was matched to germline to assign it here. The CDR3 consists of 19 residues. After removal of 1 base from V and 3 bases from J, the junction contained 13 bases not matched to a gene. In germline, CDR1 is GEAIGNYY, CDR2 EKD. In nucleotides, the CDR3 is TGTGCCTGTGACACGGCACTACTGGGGGATACGCTGTACTCCGATAAACTCATCTTT. It codes for CACDTALLGDTLYSDKLIF.

This clone was detected ten times or more. The CDR3 DNA follows: TGTGCTCTTGGGGAAGAGCCCGACTGGGGGATAAGGCTTAAGGGACTCATCTTT. Amino acid sequence: CALGEEPDWGIRLKGLIF. The genes are TRDV1 and TRDJ1; TRDD3 agrees at 11 bases. The germline V gene encodes CDR1 TSWWSYY and CDR2 QGS. The CDR3 is 18 residues long. Germline trimming cut 2 bases from V and 10 bases from J; bases unmatched to any gene: 18.

A few counts support this clone. TCRdb shows a much larger clone's protein in place of this DNA's translation, and the two differ at residue 14, likely through a read error; the protein shown is translated from the DNA. The V call is TRDV1, the J call TRDJ1; TRDD3 might be the D (6 bases). TCRdb carries no J gene annotation; the J gene was assigned here by matching the DNA with germline. V lost 2 bases and J lost 10, with 32 bases in between. The CDR3 spans 19 residues. Germline V lookup: CDR1 TSWWSYY, CDR2 QGS. The CDR3 DNA is TGTGCTCTTGGGGAATATTTGATCGCCCCGGCAGGGGGAGTGGGGAGACTCATCTTT. Amino acids: CALGEYLIAPAGGVGRLIF.

With regard to this clone: The protein TCRdb gives is from a much larger clone and does not agree with this DNA's translation at residue 9, likely a read error; the protein shown here comes from the DNA. V and J are TRDV2 and TRDJ1; D is uncertain. CDR3 length: 15 amino acids. CDR1 is GEAIGNYY, CDR2 EKD, per germline. The V end was cut by 1 base, the J end by 6 bases, with 17 bases between. The CDR3 spells CACDTGTLHPHKLIF. The CDR3 DNA reads TGTGCCTGTGACACTGGGACTCTACACCCCCATAAACTCATCTTT.

Comment on this clone: The protein in TCRdb stems from a much larger clone and differs at residue 3 from this DNA's translation, likely a read error; here the protein is translated from the DNA. V gene TRDV2 combines with J gene TRDJ1; 7 positions match TRDD3. No J gene is reported in TCRdb; it was inferred here by comparing the DNA with germline. The CDR3 extends over 18 amino acids. Germline V gene sequence: CDR1 GEAIGNYY, CDR2 EKD. CDR3 protein: CAYDTIGGVKKEIDKLIF. The CDR3 region has the DNA TGTGCCTATGACACGATTGGGGGAGTCAAAAAAGAAATCGATAAACTCATCTTT.

For this clone: Translating this DNA gives a protein that differs at residue 16 from the TCRdb one, which belongs to a much larger clone; a read error is likely, and the protein shown is this translation. The chain combines TRAV38-2/DV8 with TRDJ1, with 9 bases aligning to TRDD2. Germline CDR1 and CDR2: TSESDYY and QEAYKQQN. The CDR3 is made up of 20 amino acids. CDR3 sequence reads: CAYLPSYKGINIVYTEKLIF. CDR3 in DNA: TGTGCTTATTTACCTTCCTACAAGGGAATAAATATTGTCTACACCGAAAAACTCATCTTT.

On this clone: The protein TCRdb gives is from a much larger clone and does not agree with this DNA's translation at residue 8, likely a read error; the protein shown here comes from the DNA. The gene calls are TRDV2 and TRDJ1; 12 bases fit TRDD3. V dropped 0 bases and J dropped 0; count of bases not matched to a gene: 13. Germline V lookup: CDR1 GEAIGNYY, CDR2 EKD. This CDR3 is built from 20 residues. The DNA of the CDR3 is TGTGCCTGTGACACCAATTTTCTGGGGGATACGACTCCGTACACCGATAAACTCATCTTT. It codes for CACDTNFLGDTTPYTDKLIF.

This clone was seen repeatedly, ten times or more. Other DNA sequences in the same sample also yield this CDR3. The genes are TRAV29/DV5 and TRDJ1; no clear D. CDR1 NSMFDY and CDR2 ISSIKDK come from the germline V gene. This CDR3 is 15 amino acids long. With 1 base removed from V and 2 bases from J, the gap between germline ends came to 15 bases. CDR3: CAASHSGSGTDKLIF. The CDR3, as DNA: TGTGCAGCAAGCCACTCGGGGTCCGGAACCGATAAACTCATCTTT.

Remarks on this clone: This likely came from a read error, as a far larger clone is one base away. The same CDR3 also results from other DNA sequences found in this sample. The J gene has no call, while the V gene is TRDV1; TRDD3, the D gene given by the table, was not confirmed from the DNA. Germline V gene sequence: CDR1 TSWWSYY, CDR2 QGS. The CDR3 length is 21 residues. CDR3 coding DNA: TGTGCTCTTGGGGAGGTATTCCTACCCTCAACGCTGGGGATCAATAGCGATAAACTCATCTTC. It specifies CALGEVFLPSTLGINSDKLIF.

This clone was seen at least ten times. This DNA's translation differs at residue 15 from TCRdb's protein, which comes from a much larger clone; a read error is likely, and the protein shown is translated from the DNA. The V call is TRDV1, the J call TRDJ1, with D perhaps TRDD3 (8 bases). The J gene, absent from TCRdb, was called here by matching the DNA to germline. This CDR3 comprises 19 residues. CDR1 and CDR2 (germline): TSWWSYY, QGS. Deletions cut 5 bases from V and 10 bases from J, with 35 bases between. The DNA of the CDR3 is TGTGCTCTTGGGATCGGGCCCGGGCCTTCCTCCAGTACTGGGGGCATACTCATCTTT. The encoded protein is CALGIGPGPSSSTGGILIF.

This clone was observed at least ten times. The mismatch at residue 11 between this DNA's translation and the TCRdb protein of a much larger clone likely reflects a read error; the protein shown is translated from the DNA. The chain couples TRDV2 to TRDJ1; 9 positions agree with TRDD3. This CDR3 has 20 residues. Trimming removed 2 bases from V and 7 bases from J; junction bases left unmatched: 25. CDR1 GEAIGNYY and CDR2 EKD come from the germline V gene. The CDR3 region has the DNA TGTGCCTGTGACAGCGTTCGGAACTGGGGGAATACGGTTGCGCGTTCTAAACTCATCTTT. Its translation: CACDSVRNWGNTVARSKLIF.

Notes on this clone: Given a far larger clone just one base away, this is likely a sequencing read error. The identical CDR3 is also encoded by other nucleotide sequences in the sample. The chain carries TRDV3 and TRDJ1; D tentatively reads TRDD2 or TRDD3 (8 bases each). There are 26 residues in the CDR3. CDR1 is TVYSNPD, CDR2 GDNSRS, per germline (reference sequence). The V gene lost 2 bases and the J gene lost 0 bases, with 49 bases spanning the gap. The DNA of the CDR3 is TGTGCCTTTGGGGGGAAACCTACCTTCCTAGCTGGGGGAAGTTATTCAGACCCTCCGTACACCGATAAACTCATCTTT. Its translation is CAFGGKPTFLAGGSYSDPPYTDKLIF.